The text below deals with one T cell receptor beta chain. Its antigen remains undetermined. Base-call qualities are not available, and no considerably larger clone is one nucleotide away. Library method: the immunoSEQ multiplex PCR assay. For the multiplex PCR, a mixture combining 60 forward primers for TCR Vbeta segments and 13 reverse primers for TCR Jbeta segments was used. The CDR3 region of rearranged TCR beta genes was amplified from genomic DNA by a multiplex PCR assay. The amplified TCR beta libraries were sequenced on the Illumina HiSeq System as 87-base-pair reads. As for the authors' bioinformatics: A later analysis counted about 80 million unique TCR beta chains across the 600 to 850 repertoires, and around 12 million of these chains were shared by at least two donors. Raw reads were error-corrected and collapsed into unique sequences by a nearest-neighbor algorithm in which closely related sequences were merged to remove PCR and sequencing errors. CDR3 sequences were aligned to IMGT reference sequences to assign V, D and J gene segments. For a sequence to be retained, at least a six-nucleotide match to both a V gene segment and a J gene segment was required. Rearrangements were called productive when the CDR3 lacked stop codons and stayed in frame with V and J; all others were non-productive. Following IMGT convention, CDR3 was defined as the stretch from the second conserved V-encoded cysteine to the conserved J-encoded phenylalanine. The earlier analysis of approximately 500 of the donors excluded sequences that lacked an unambiguous match to a single V gene segment. An earlier analysis of 550 to 650 of the donors classified V segments as functional when productive rearrangements were above 56.7% and as segregating when the standard deviation between donors was above 5%. A statistical classification framework was built for diagnosing cytomegalovirus status from the catalog of TCR beta chain sequences. A later analysis assigned V and J genes by comparing TCR nucleotide sequences with IMGT/GENE-DB human TR gene sequences. In a later analysis, CDR3 sequences and most-parsimonious VDJ recombination scenarios were assigned using the TCRdist pipeline. A later analysis defined each TCR beta chain by its CDR3 amino acid sequence plus V-gene family, and excluded reads lacking a unique V-gene family. A later analysis removed 550 to 650 highly shared, low-generation-probability nucleotide sequences to deal with suspected cross-contamination and a sequencing artifact. A later analysis calculated a clonal expansion index for each public chain from normalized within-repertoire ranks of inferred template counts. Generation probabilities in a later analysis came from a VDJ recombination model fitted to out-of-frame rearrangements, and those results were checked against IGoR. In a later analysis, hypergeometric tests were used to score TCR-TCR, TCR-HLA and TCR-CMV co-occurrence, with a repertoire-size bias correction applied to TCR pairs. To estimate false discovery rates, a later analysis permuted the HLA or CMV assignments 20 times. In a later analysis, co-occurring TCRs were grouped using DBSCAN, and TCRdist sequence similarity was added for clustering within HLA-allele-positive subsets. Repertoires with fewer than 30,000 or more than 120,000 public chains were left out of co-occurrence clustering, as were a few repertoires with anomalous nucleotide sharing. This is the immuneACCESS table as TCRdb keeps it, with only in-frame sequences that have V and J called. A part of the clones is gone; compared with another copy, unresolved V genes explain less than half, and the rest is unexplained. Clonal size and the V and J genes are those of that table, whereas D and trimming came from the DNA. This sample lists tens of thousands of clones; 85% to 95% were detected once. The top ten constitute less than 3.5% of the sample.

V is pruned by 1 base and J by 7 bases, leaving 9 bases of the junction without a gene match. CDR1 MGHRA and CDR2 YSYEKL are derived from the germline V gene. Including the terminal cysteine and phenylalanine, the CDR3 comprises 16 residues. Only the CDR3 DNA is retained, 48 bases long and in frame from the first base. This specimen belongs to a study of cytomegalovirus exposure and HLA in healthy donors (dated by TCRdb to 2016 to 2017). Study-level background: According to an earlier analysis of several hundred of the donors, some 180 million T cells yielded 117 million unique TCR beta sequences and around 300 Gb of sequence data. To study patterns of TCR occurrence, a later analysis re-analyzed previously published TCR beta repertoires from 500 to 850 donors and added high-resolution HLA genotyping. The T cell repertoires of 666 subjects were profiled by immunosequencing and related to cytomegalovirus serostatus. In the later analysis, no new phenotypic data were used to find candidate immune exposures; instead, reliance was placed on TCR beta sequences and their occurrence across donors. Donor age, sex, ethnicity and CMV serostatus were compiled together with the repertoire data. In addition to the first cohort of 650 to 750 subjects, a separate validation cohort of 120 different subjects was used. Among almost 400 genotyped donors of the cohort, an average of roughly 240,000 unique TCR beta nucleotide sequences were sequenced per donor, about a sixth of them non-productive. Both class I and class II loci were covered by HLA typing, at four-digit resolution. Four or five DR-DQ haplotypes were treated as single units for association and clustering because of strong linkage in the cohort. In a later genetic analysis, genome-wide SNP genotypes for 398 of the 666 donors were used, and that subset was treated as a discovery cohort. Typing coverage varied by locus: roughly 620-630 donors for A, B, C, DRB1 and DQB1; around 560 for DQA1; 606 for DPA1; approximately 450 for DPB1. To decide whether each TCR beta V gene segment behaved as functional or pseudogenic, an earlier analysis of approximately 620 of the donors relied on high-throughput TCR beta sequencing. Of the 398 genotyped donors, over 65% fell in the genetic ancestry cluster associated with self-reported Caucasian donors. The study aimed to test whether signatures of past pathogen exposure could be identified by cataloging public T cell receptors. To predict cytomegalovirus infection status, the study brought together high-throughput TCR immunosequencing, statistical association of individual TCRs with disease status, and machine learning. All discovery cohort repertoires had been generated on a single sequencing platform. Roughly 300 gigabases of sequencing data and approximately 84 million unique TCR sequences were included in an early release covering 550 to 650 HLA-typed donors. Study-wide findings and limitations: A later analysis associated 16,951 TCR beta sequences with specific HLA alleles at a false discovery rate of 0.05. Roughly uniform sequencing depth across donors was assumed in presence/absence analyses, although this assumption may not hold. A later analysis reported that several top co-occurrence clusters appeared linked to parvovirus B19, influenza, CMV and Epstein-Barr virus. Compared with the 666-donor mean, donors in an Asian-associated ancestry cluster had fewer N-insertions in productive TCRs, according to a later genetic analysis. A total of some 180 TCR beta chains were listed by the study as associated with cytomegalovirus. In a later genetic analysis, a missense DCLRE1C variant was associated with V-gene and J-gene trimming of TCR beta chains, and the association was replicated in an independent cohort. Because HLA typing was unavailable for some donors at each locus, only the typed subset was used in association tests. A further reported finding was that TCR beta sequences accurately predicted the HLA-A and HLA-B alleles for most subjects in the first cohort. Most TCR sequences were observed very rarely across donors, whereas some public TCRs were present in many individuals. For the cohort, immune exposure information was limited to CMV serostatus. The authors suggested that the approach could potentially be generalized to other disease states and immunological phenotypes. A few of the identified cytomegalovirus-associated TCR beta chains were confirmed in vitro to be specific for cytomegalovirus antigens. Most CMV-associated TCR beta chains appeared to be HLA-restricted in a later analysis, and the HLA associations seemed to be driven largely by CMV exposure. Only TCR beta chains were sequenced in this cohort, and the absence of alpha or paired-chain data limited detectable features. A cluster of highly shared sequence variants was judged likely to be a technical artifact of the sequencing pipeline. Some IMGT-functional V segments, including TRBV6-2 and TRBV6-3, could not be told apart with the 87-base-pair reads, so those segments were excluded. Linkage disequilibrium might explain the correlated functional status among segregating V segments, but an unknown experimental factor could not be excluded. The classifier was reported to diagnose cytomegalovirus status with high specificity and sensitivity in both the original cohort and the validation cohort. In a later analysis, TCR association rates were found to vary across HLA loci, with the most associated TCRs seen for DRB1 alleles and the fewest for HLA-C alleles. Broadly in line with IMGT annotations, most TCR beta V segments showed up in productive rearrangements about 87% or about 30% of the time in an earlier analysis of roughly 590 of the donors. Strong co-occurrence of HLA alleles, especially DR and DQ, made assigning TCR associations to individual alleles difficult. Because counts were too low, seventeen rarely observed V segments, including chromosome 9 orphons, were excluded from the earlier analysis of 587 of the donors. In a later analysis, HLA-associated TCR beta chains were found to be more clonally expanded and to have lower generation probabilities than equally common non-associated chains.

The cohort consisted of fewer than 700 healthy bone marrow donors. At the time of sampling, every cohort member was nominally healthy, though immune exposures that went unrecorded were likely present. The donor tested CMV seronegative and was one of the 352 seronegative cohort members. Each donor provided a peripheral blood sample, and peripheral blood mononuclear cells were used for TCR beta sequencing. Genomic DNA was extracted from the blood cell samples with the Qiagen DNeasy Blood Extraction Kit. The V and J genes are TRBV4-1 and TRBJ2-4; 8 bases in the middle match TRBD2. Sequenced input: PBMCs. This TCR derives from a young woman in good health and CMV-seronegative. The CDR3 reads as follows: CASSQVVPSGSNIQYF. The DNA sequence reads TGCGCCAGCAGCCAAGTAGTTCCCAGCGGGAGCAACATTCAGTACTTC.